This TCR beta chain emerged from a study of blood T cells in healthy people across ages. Findings of the study overall: Roughly linear age-related decline in beta diversity appeared, significant by age around 38. Fewer expanded clones and more diversity marked long-lived versus aged donors.

There are a few counts of this clonotype. Its matching antigen is unknown. At least 6 million PBMCs were isolated per sample. CDR1 and CDR2 (germline): MNHEY, SMNVEV (reference sequence). This CDR3 has 12 amino acids. A J-beta primer mix and a sample-barcoded 5' primer were used in a second PCR of roughly 6 to 11 cycles. TCRdb redid the calling of the 5' RACE reads with MiXCR, one entry per CDR3 protein. Of 1,500,000 or so distinct CDR3 sequences in the sample, approximately 60% were seen once. The chain carries TRBV27 and TRBJ2-4; tentatively, D is TRBD1 (5 bases). TRBJ2-7 explains the end of the DNA better; the J call may be wrong. Sequenced: blood. The source is a man aged 18 to 30 in good health. CDR3 loop: CASGNRQNEQYF. Written as DNA, the CDR3 is TGTGCCAGCGGGAACAGGCAAAACGAGCAGTACTTC.